This T cell receptor (beta chain) came from a study of regulatory and conventional T cells in RAG deficiency. General study points: Shannon entropy fell and Simpson indices rose in RAG-deficient patients. Treg unique TCR beta sequences were around 100-fold fewer in Omenn syndrome and CID/AS patients than controls.

In regard to this clone: Its cognate antigen is unknown.

Trimming at V came to 0 bases and at J to 4 bases, leaving 5 bases not matched to a gene. Germline CDR1 is SGHRS and CDR2 is YFSETQ. This CDR3 region has 16 residues. The sorted conventional CD4+ T cells were CD25-low and CD127-high, with genomic DNA sequenced. Sequencing used immunoSEQ multiplex PCR; TCRdb keeps in-frame clones, though not all of them. The sample contains 25,000 to 35,000 clones, about 96% of which appear only once. The same sample was also used in a study of regulatory T cells. That report notes: The primer mix had 52 TRBV and 13 TRBJ primers.

The receptor was isolated from a human donor in good health. The chain joins TRBV5-1 to TRBJ2-3; 10 bases match TRBD1. Sequenced material: CD25- CD4+ T cells sorted from blood. In DNA, the CDR3 is TGCGCCAGCAGCTTGGTGGGGACAGGGGTCGCAGATACGCAGTATTTT. Amino acid sequence: CASSLVGTGVADTQYF.